This record looks at one TCR beta chain sequence and its context. Its antigen is not known. The data were produced by immunoSEQ multiplex PCR, yet TCRdb's version contains in-frame clones alone and is incomplete. Among about 1,800,000 clones listed, about 95% were seen once. This record belongs to a study of shared clonotypes between healthy human individuals. Overall study: A couple of women and three men aged 18 to 49 made up the donors. Findings of the study overall: Represented diversity (both genetic and exposure-history) was limited by the small number of donors. Compared with clonotypes that all four donors shared, non-shared clonotypes had lower generation probabilities. Sample collection involved blood only; tissue repertoires are likely different.

CD45RO-negative, CCR7-selected cells formed the naive CD8 fraction, which excluded terminally differentiated effector memory CD45RA+ cells. This receptor was obtained from a man younger than 30 in good health. The sequencing sample was made of naive CD8+ T cells sorted from blood.

The CDR3: CASSSWDVHSGANVLTF. For the CDR3, the DNA is TGTGCCAGCAGCTCGTGGGACGTCCACTCTGGGGCCAACGTCCTGACTTTC. The rearrangement uses TRBV11-2 and TRBJ2-6, with D tentatively TRBD1 or TRBD2 (5 bases each). This CDR3 spans 17 amino acids. Trimming removed 4 bases at V and 0 bases at J, with 13 bases between. Germline CDR1 reads SGHAT; CDR2 reads FQNNGV.